The 25 T cell receptor beta chains in this list originate from one sample, sequenced in a study of blood T cell repertoires in COVID-19. The assay was immunoSEQ multiplex PCR, and TCRdb's table has in-frame clones only and misses some. This sample carries 150,000 to 180,000 clones, around 82% of them seen once, and the ten largest clones take over 0.55%. The sample consisted of peripheral blood. The receptors were gathered from a man between 60 and 70 years old with COVID-19, enrolled during active disease.

Note on this clone: Other DNA sequences of this sample code for an identical CDR3. This sequence joins TRBV7-2 and TRBJ2-1, with D perhaps matching TRBD1 (5 bases). Germline V CDR1 and CDR2: SGHTA, FQGNSA. Trimming shortened V by 5 bases and J by 1 base, and 9 bases separated the two germline ends. This CDR3 contains 14 residues. Written as DNA, the CDR3 is TGTGCCAGCAGCCGCGACAGATCCTACAATGAGCAGTTCTTC. Its translation: CASSRDRSYNEQFF.

The genes are TRBV7-2 and TRBJ2-2, with D perhaps matching TRBD1 (6 bases). Per the germline V gene, CDR1 is SGHTA and CDR2 is FQGNSA. V lost 1 base and J 6 bases, leaving 15 bases between the germline ends. This CDR3 spans 16 amino acids. CDR3 loop: CASSLVGLGHSGELFF. In DNA, the CDR3 is TGTGCCAGCAGCTTAGTAGGCCTGGGACATTCCGGGGAGCTGTTTTTT.

The CDR3 loop is CASSRDFDYEQYF. The CDR3 DNA follows: TGTGCCAGCAGCCGGGACTTTGACTACGAGCAGTACTTC. The rearrangement uses TRBV6-5 and TRBJ2-7, with a possible D match to TRBD2 (6 bases). This CDR3 region has 13 residues. CDR1 is MNHEY, CDR2 SVGAGI, per germline. V was cut by 6 bases and J by 3 bases, with 12 bases left in between.

This sequence joins TRBV7-9 and TRBJ2-1; 11 nucleotides line up with TRBD2. Looked up from germline, CDR1 is SEHNR and CDR2 is FQNEAQ (reference sequence). The CDR3 totals 19 residues. V trimming: 2 bases; J trimming: 8 bases; junction bases outside the gene matches: 17. The CDR3 DNA follows: TGTGCCAGCAGCTTACTACGTCTTAGCGGGGGGGCCACACACGATGAGCAGTTCTTC. Residues: CASSLLRLSGGATHDEQFF.

This chain connects TRBV19 to TRBJ1-2; 9 bases line up with TRBD1. Losses at the gene ends were 4 bases for V and 8 bases for J; bases not matched to a gene: 17. CDR3 length equals 17 residues. From germline, CDR1 is LNHDA and CDR2 SQIVND (reference sequence). The CDR3 sequence is CASSTGTGIIGGTGYTF. CDR3 coding DNA: TGTGCCAGTAGTACCGGGACAGGGATCATTGGGGGAACGGGCTACACCTTC.

V and J are TRBV12-3 or TRBV12-4 and TRBJ2-1; weak D call: TRBD1 (6 bases). The V end was cut by 5 bases, the J end by 8 bases, with 7 bases between. This CDR3 region has 11 residues. CDR3 loop: CASSQGYEQFF. In nucleotides, the CDR3 is TGTGCCAGCAGTCAGGGGTATGAGCAGTTCTTC.

The V gene is TRBV9, the J gene TRBJ1-6; 7 nucleotides match TRBD1. This CDR3 comprises 14 residues. Germline V CDR1 and CDR2: SGDLS, YYNGEE. Trimming removed 2 bases from V and 9 bases from J; junction bases left unmatched: 5. This chain's CDR3 is CASSVIGTASPLHF. DNA of the CDR3: TGTGCCAGCAGCGTCATCGGGACAGCTTCACCCCTCCACTTT.

The chain is built from TRBV28 and TRBJ1-2; 8 positions match TRBD1. Losses at the gene ends were 6 bases for V and 7 bases for J; bases not matched to a gene: 7. CDR1 is MDHEN, CDR2 SYDVKM, per germline. The length of the CDR3 is 13 residues. The CDR3 DNA follows: TGTGCCAGCAGCCTCGGACAGGGCCGTGGCTACACCTTC. Its translation is CASSLGQGRGYTF.

The rearrangement joins TRBV2 to TRBJ1-4; TRBD1 agrees at 8 bases. The CDR3 length is 13 residues. Germline CDR1 and CDR2: SNHLY and FYNNEI. With 8 bases clipped from V and 7 bases from J, the junction kept 6 bases outside the gene matches. The CDR3 loop reads CASGRTGIEKLFF. The CDR3 DNA reads as TGTGCCAGCGGAAGGACAGGGATTGAAAAACTGTTTTTT.

The count of this clone is one. The chain joins TRBV19 to TRBJ1-1, with 11 bases aligning to TRBD1. CDR1 and CDR2 from the germline V gene are LNHDA and SQIVND (reference sequence). V was clipped by 6 bases and J by 4 bases; unmatched bases: 4. The CDR3 totals 14 residues. CDR3 coding DNA: TGTGCCAGTAGAGGACAGGGGGCGAGCACTGAAGCTTTCTTT. Translated: CASRGQGASTEAFF.

This clone was seen a handful of times. The chain employs TRBV29-1 and TRBJ2-1, with 7 bases fitting TRBD1. The CDR3 is 12 amino acids. The V segment lost 8 bases and the J segment 7 bases; nucleotides outside the gene matches: 8. Germline V gene data show CDR1 as SQVTM and CDR2 as ANQGSEA. CDR3 coding DNA: TGCAGCTGTGAGAGGGGGCGGAATGAGCAGTTCTTC. Encoded protein: CSCERGRNEQFF.

The rearrangement links TRBV7-2 to TRBJ2-5; 7 bases fit TRBD2. From germline, CDR1 is SGHTA and CDR2 FQGNSA. The CDR3 extends over 15 amino acids. V shed 6 bases, J shed 5 bases, and the junction held 12 bases outside the gene matches. CDR3 DNA: TGTGCCAGCAGAGAAGCGACCGGGAGGATGGAGACCCAGTACTTC. Translation gives CASREATGRMETQYF.

The rearrangement uses TRBV3-1 (or the pseudogene TRBV3-2) and TRBJ1-1; TRBD1 is a possible D gene (5 bases). The V and J ends lost 1 base and 6 bases respectively, with 9 bases between them. Germline values: CDR1 LGHDT, CDR2 YNNKEL (reference sequence). The CDR3 has 13 residues. CDR3 in amino acids: CASSQGGRAEAFF. As DNA, the CDR3 is TGTGCCAGCAGCCAAGGGGGGAGGGCTGAAGCTTTCTTT.

This sequence joins TRBV6-1 and TRBJ1-3; D gene ambiguous. V lost 3 bases and J 7 bases, leaving 13 bases between the germline ends. The V gene's germline CDR1 is MNHNS and CDR2 SASEGT. This CDR3 contains 14 residues. DNA for the CDR3: TGTGCCAGCAGTGACCTCACCTGGACTAACACCATATATTTT. This encodes CASSDLTWTNTIYF.

The chain is built from TRBV19 and TRBJ2-3, with 12 bases aligning to TRBD2. CDR3 length: 16 residues. The J segment lost 0 bases and the V segment lost 5 bases, leaving 3 bases of the junction unmatched. Germline-derived CDR1 and CDR2 are LNHDA and SQIVND (reference sequence). The CDR3 DNA reads as TGTGCCAGTAGTCTTCTAGCGGGGGGGAGCACAGATACGCAGTATTTT. It translates to CASSLLAGGSTDTQYF.

This chain connects TRBV9 to TRBJ1-6; D may be TRBD1 (5 bases). The V gene's germline CDR1 is SGDLS and CDR2 YYNGEE. The CDR3 contains 15 residues. Trimming pared 0 bases from V and 4 bases from J, leaving 8 bases between. The CDR3 reads CASSVEGQYNSPLHF. In DNA form, the CDR3 reads TGTGCCAGCAGCGTAGAGGGGCAGTATAATTCACCCCTCCACTTT.

V is TRBV5-1 and J is TRBJ2-3, with 11 bases aligning to TRBD2. The CDR3 sequence is 16 residues long. From germline, CDR1 is SGHRS and CDR2 YFSETQ. V trimming: 2 bases; J trimming: 4 bases; junction bases outside the gene matches: 6. In nucleotides, the CDR3 is TGCGCCAGCAGCTTTACTAGCGGGAGTCGGGCAGATACGCAGTATTTT. Residues: CASSFTSGSRADTQYF.

The rearrangement joins TRBV28 to TRBJ1-5; TRBD1 matches at 7 bases. With 11 bases clipped from V and 0 bases from J, the junction kept 7 bases outside the gene matches. CDR3 length equals 14 residues. CDR1 and CDR2 (germline): MDHEN, SYDVKM. As DNA, the CDR3 is TGTGCCTGCCGGGGACAGACTAGCAATCAGCCCCAGCATTTT. It translates to CACRGQTSNQPQHF.

The chain employs TRBV7-3 and TRBJ2-2; perhaps TRBD1 as D (6 bases). From germline, CDR1 is SGHTA and CDR2 FQGTGA. V lost 1 base to trimming and J lost 3 bases, with 18 bases between them. The CDR3 length is 18 residues. The CDR3 sequence is CASSLNRRGRNHTGELFF. The CDR3 bases are TGTGCCAGCAGCTTAAACCGCAGGGGACGTAATCACACCGGGGAGCTGTTTTTT.

In nucleotides, the CDR3 is TGTGCCAGTAGTATTCTGACAGGATGGTTCTTC. Translated, it gives CASSILTGWFF. The genes are TRBV19 and TRBJ2-1; tentatively, D is TRBD1 (6 bases). The CDR3 contains 11 residues. Deletions cut 3 bases from V and 15 bases from J, with 12 bases between. Germline V gene lookup returns CDR1 LNHDA and CDR2 SQIVND (reference sequence).

V is TRBV7-2 and J is TRBJ1-1; perhaps TRBD1 as D (6 bases). The CDR3 loop spans 16 amino acids. V lost 1 base, J lost 1 base, and 13 bases lay in between. Germline assignment: CDR1 SGHTA and CDR2 FQGNSA. In DNA, the CDR3 is TGTGCCAGCAGCTTAGTGGGGGGGCCAACGAACACTGAAGCTTTCTTT. Translating gives CASSLVGGPTNTEAFF.

The chain has TRBV5-6 and TRBJ1-2; 10 nucleotides agree with TRBD1. CDR1 is SGHDT and CDR2 is YYEEEE in the germline V gene. The ends lost 3 bases at V and 2 bases at J; junction bases unmatched: 4. The CDR3 is made up of 15 amino acids. The CDR3 region is CASSSPGQGNYGYTF. In DNA, the CDR3 is TGTGCCAGCAGCTCACCGGGACAGGGGAACTATGGCTACACCTTC.

This chain joins TRBV7-9 and TRBJ1-4; the D is unclear. Germline CDR1 reads SEHNR; CDR2 reads FQNEAQ (reference sequence). The CDR3 is made up of 15 amino acids. V was pared by 4 bases and J by 0 bases, with 9 bases between. As DNA, the CDR3 is TGTGCCAGCAGCTCAGCCTTAGCAACTAATGAAAAACTGTTTTTT. Translation gives CASSSALATNEKLFF. Full variable domain (remainder filled in from reference TRBV7-9 and TRBJ1-4): DTGVSQNPRHKITKRGQNVTFRCDPISEHNRLYWYRQTLGQGPEFLTYFQNEAQLEKSRLLSDRFSAERPKGSFSTLEIQRTEQGDSAMYLCASSSALATNEKLFFGSGTQLSVL.

The rearrangement links TRBV28 to TRBJ1-2; TRBD1 is a possible D gene (6 bases). The CDR3 covers 15 residues. CDR1 is MDHEN, CDR2 SYDVKM, per germline. The V end lost 10 bases, the J end lost 2 bases, and 20 bases lay between the germline ends. CDR3: CATSARGTLNYGYTF. The CDR3 DNA reads as TGTGCCACATCCGCCAGGGGAACCCTAAACTATGGCTACACCTTC.

This clone was seen a few times. The rearrangement joins TRBV7-9 to TRBJ2-7; D is perhaps TRBD1 (6 bases). The CDR3 loop spans 19 amino acids. Looked up from germline, CDR1 is SEHNR and CDR2 is FQNEAQ (reference sequence). V was clipped by 0 bases and J by 6 bases, with 27 bases between them. This chain's CDR3 is CASSLATQGLLSVVGEQYF. The DNA for the CDR3 is TGTGCCAGCAGCTTAGCGACCCAGGGGCTTCTCTCAGTAGTGGGCGAGCAGTACTTC.